What follows are 19 T cell receptor beta chains derived from one specimen sequenced in a study of T cell repertoires in cytomegalovirus infection. TCRdb processed the reads anew with MiXCR; each CDR3 protein has one entry. The sample consists of a few hundred thousand distinct CDR3 sequences, 15% to 20% of them appearing once. Sequencing input: PBMCs. All receptors derive from a human donor in good health (CMV status not recorded). Some clones in this sample may be carry-over from other donors' samples.

The table lists this clonotype with many counts. The V call is TRBV12-3 or TRBV12-4, the J call TRBJ1-5; the D is unclear. Trimming took off 8 bases at V and 1 base at J, with 12 bases between the two ends. CDR3 length equals 14 residues. The CDR3 loop is CASGPGLSNQPQHF. In DNA, the CDR3 is TGTGCCAGCGGCCCGGGGTTAAGCAATCAGCCCCAGCATTTT.

This clonotype was seen more than once but under ten times. The DNA of the CDR3 is TGTGCCAGCAGCCGGTGGTACAGGGGGTTCGCTGAAGCTTTCTTT. Amino acid sequence: CASSRWYRGFAEAFF. The chain uses TRBV5-6 and TRBJ1-1; 8 bases align to TRBD1. Germline assignment: CDR1 SGHDT and CDR2 YYEEEE. The CDR3 length is 15 residues. Trimming removed 4 bases from V and 6 bases from J; junction bases left unmatched: 11.

This clonotype was counted many times. This rearrangement joins TRBV7-9 to TRBJ1-5; possibly TRBD1 for D (6 bases). This CDR3 comprises 13 residues. From germline, CDR1 is SEHNR and CDR2 FQNEAQ (reference sequence). Trimming stripped 5 bases from V and 5 bases from J, with 10 bases between. CDR3 DNA: TGTGCCAGCAGCCGGGGGCCAGATCAGCCCCAGCATTTT. Residues: CASSRGPDQPQHF.

Many counts were recorded for this clonotype. This sequence joins TRBV28 and TRBJ1-1, with D uncertain. CDR1 and CDR2 (germline): MDHEN, SYDVKM. Trimming stripped 1 base from V and 1 base from J, with 16 bases between. There are 17 residues in the CDR3. The CDR3 is CASSLYPCGVGNTEAFF. CDR3 nucleotide sequence: TGTGCCAGCAGTTTATACCCGTGCGGGGTCGGGAACACTGAAGCTTTCTTT.

This clonotype was seen a few times. The chain combines TRBV29-1 with TRBJ2-2; tentatively, D is TRBD1 or TRBD2 (5 bases each). This CDR3 has 13 amino acids. Trimming pared 5 bases from V and 3 bases from J, leaving 10 bases between. Germline-derived CDR1 and CDR2 are SQVTM and ANQGSEA. The CDR3 sequence: CSVWGMDTGELFF. The CDR3 bases are TGCAGCGTTTGGGGGATGGACACCGGGGAGCTGTTTTTT.

This clonotype was observed at least ten times. The chain uses TRBV12-3 or TRBV12-4 and TRBJ2-3, with 12 bases fitting TRBD2. The V segment lost 0 bases and the J segment 4 bases; nucleotides outside the gene matches: 8. The CDR3 consists of 18 residues. CDR3 nucleotide sequence: TGTGCCAGCAGTTTAGCGCTTGGGACTAGCGGGCCAGCAGATACGCAGTATTTT. This encodes CASSLALGTSGPADTQYF.

This clonotype turned up a few times. The chain carries TRBV7-6 and TRBJ2-2, with unresolved D. The germline V gene has CDR1 SGHVS and CDR2 FNYEAQ. This CDR3 is built from 15 residues. V lost 1 base to trimming and J lost 2 bases, with 8 bases between them. The CDR3 loop reads CASSLVSGNTGELFF. CDR3 coding DNA: TGTGCCAGCAGCTTAGTGTCTGGAAACACCGGGGAGCTGTTTTTT.

Only a few counts were recorded for this clonotype. The gene calls are TRBV5-6 and TRBJ2-2; D unclear. This CDR3 is built from 14 residues. CDR1 is SGHDT, CDR2 YYEEEE, per germline. Deletions cut 5 bases from V and 1 base from J, with 9 bases between. CDR3 nucleotide sequence: TGTGCCAGCAGACATACCGGGAACACCGGGGAGCTGTTTTTT. Translating gives CASRHTGNTGELFF.

This clonotype occurred many times. The chain uses TRBV7-2 and TRBJ2-7; no definite D call. The CDR3 has 13 amino acids. Germline CDR1 and CDR2: SGHTA and FQGNSA. The V end was cut by 0 bases, the J end by 7 bases, with 10 bases between. For the CDR3, the DNA is TGTGCCAGCAGCTTAGCGCCTCGTCGTGAGCAGTACTTC. Protein product: CASSLAPRREQYF.

This clonotype was counted a few times. The V call is TRBV12-3 or TRBV12-4, the J call TRBJ1-5; D is undetermined. This CDR3 spans 13 amino acids. The V end was cut by 6 bases, the J end by 6 bases, with 12 bases between. CDR3 sequence: CASSAGTGQPQHF. The CDR3 bases are TGTGCCAGCAGCGCGGGAACGGGTCAGCCCCAGCATTTT.

The chain recombines TRBV12-5 with TRBJ1-4, with D hard to call. V was clipped by 7 bases and J by 8 bases, with 17 bases between them. The V gene's germline CDR1 is LGHNT and CDR2 FRNRAP. The CDR3 covers 14 residues. The CDR3 DNA follows: TGTGCTAGTGCTACTATGACTGGGGTGGAAAAACTGTTTTTT. It encodes CASATMTGVEKLFF.

The sample holds many counts of this clonotype. The chain joins TRBV7-2 to TRBJ2-5, with 8 bases matching TRBD2. Germline V lookup: CDR1 SGHTA, CDR2 FQGNSA. Trimming removed 1 base from V and 6 bases from J; junction bases left unmatched: 10. This CDR3 is 16 amino acids long. CDR3 in DNA: TGTGCCAGCAGCTTAGGCGGGGGGATCGGAGAGAAGACCCAGTACTTC. Amino acids: CASSLGGGIGEKTQYF.

V and J are TRBV4-1 and TRBJ2-1; 8 bases fit TRBD2. This CDR3 comprises 17 residues. The V and J ends lost 1 base and 11 bases, in that order; junction bases with no gene match: 16. Germline CDR1 reads MGHRA; CDR2 reads YSYEKL. CDR3 protein: CASSQGGLVPLQVKQFF. CDR3 DNA sequence: TGCGCCAGCAGCCAAGGGGGACTAGTACCCCTCCAAGTGAAGCAGTTCTTC.

There are many counts of this clonotype. The chain couples TRBV7-2 to TRBJ2-7; D might be TRBD2 (7 bases). Trimming took 4 bases from V and 2 from J, leaving 12 bases between them. Germline assignment: CDR1 SGHTA and CDR2 FQGNSA. The CDR3 is 14 residues long. In DNA, the CDR3 is TGTGCCAGCAGCTGGGGGGGCCAAACCTACGAGCAGTACTTC. This sequence encodes CASSWGGQTYEQYF.

This clonotype occurred a few times. The chain combines TRBV5-6 with TRBJ2-1; weak D call: TRBD1 (5 bases). There are 13 residues in the CDR3. Trimming cost V 4 bases and J 8 bases, with 13 bases left between them. Germline V gene sequence: CDR1 SGHDT, CDR2 YYEEEE. The CDR3 coding sequence is TGTGCCAGCAGCACACCTCAGGGCGATGAGCAGTTCTTC. It yields the protein CASSTPQGDEQFF.

The chain is built from TRBV12-3 or TRBV12-4 and TRBJ2-1; 12 positions agree with TRBD2. After removal of 7 bases from V and 7 bases from J, the junction contained 8 bases not matched to a gene. The CDR3 totals 15 residues. The CDR3 spells CASTETSGSTNEQFF. The CDR3 region has the DNA TGTGCCAGCACCGAGACTAGCGGGAGCACTAATGAGCAGTTCTTC.

The chain joins TRBV6-2 or TRBV6-3 to TRBJ2-2; 8 bases fit TRBD2. CDR1 is MNHEY, CDR2 SVGEGT, per germline. Losses at the gene ends were 5 bases for V and 3 bases for J; bases not matched to a gene: 14. The CDR3 runs 18 residues. CDR3 protein: CASSPRTSIFLDTGELFF. The CDR3 region has the DNA TGTGCCAGCAGTCCCCGGACTAGCATCTTCCTGGACACCGGGGAGCTGTTTTTT.

This clonotype came up many times. The V call is TRBV12-3 or TRBV12-4, the J call TRBJ1-3; TRBD1 agrees at 7 bases. The V and J ends lost 8 bases and 1 base, in that order; junction bases with no gene match: 17. The CDR3 spans 18 residues. The CDR3 nucleotides are TGTGCCAGCGGACATCCGGGGACAGACTTCTTTTCTGGAAACACCATATATTTT. It translates to CASGHPGTDFFSGNTIYF.

This clonotype was observed a few times. V gene TRBV12-5 combines with J gene TRBJ2-3; TRBD2 agrees at 8 bases. The J segment lost 3 bases and the V segment lost 7 bases, leaving 6 bases of the junction unmatched. Germline-derived CDR1 and CDR2 are LGHNT and FRNRAP. The CDR3 is made up of 14 amino acids. DNA of the CDR3: TGTGCTAGTGCCCCCGGGGGGGCGACAGATACGCAGTATTTT. This translates into CASAPGGATDTQYF.